A selection of T cell receptor beta chains follows, all from one sample in a study of molecular identifiers for immune sequencing clone quantification. One entry per CDR3 protein results from TCRdb running MiXCR on the PCR reads. Among 250,000 to 350,000 distinct CDR3 sequences listed, around a fifth were seen once. The specimen sequenced was naive CD8+ T cells from blood, with Jurkat cell RNA spiked in. The receptor source for this set is a human donor in good health. Some libraries in this study had Jurkat cell RNA spiked in. Each CDR3 is given with its conserved first and last residue. A D gene is named only where the DNA matches it firmly. A clone size is listed for some rows: how often the clone was seen (once, few, many), or a class if it is expanded.

>TRBV7-9|TRBJ1-3|many|13|NA
CASSLLQGNTIYF
TGTGCCAGCAGCTTACTCCAAGGAAACACCATATATTTT
>TRBV9|TRBJ1-1|many|15|NA
CASSVSGGMNTEAFF
TGTGCCAGCAGCGTTTCGGGGGGAATGAACACTGAAGCTTTCTTT
>TRBV4-1|TRBJ2-1|NA|15|NA
CASSQEWPPGNEQFF
TGCGCCAGCAGCCAAGAATGGCCGCCGGGGAATGAGCAGTTCTTC
>TRBV19|TRBJ2-7|many|15|TRBD2
CASTWTSGSVYEQYF
TGTGCCAGTACCTGGACTAGCGGGAGTGTCTACGAGCAGTACTTC
>TRBV6-5|TRBJ2-3|many|15|NA
CASSPTGMGTDTQYF
TGTGCCAGCAGCCCCACAGGGATGGGCACAGATACGCAGTATTTT
>TRBV6-6|TRBJ1-4|NA|13|NA
CASTQTPNEELFF
TGTGCCAGCACCCAGACTCCTAATGAAGAACTGTTTTTT
>TRBV2|TRBJ2-3|few|17|TRBD2
CASSEPVSGSPTDTQYF
TGTGCCAGCAGTGAACCGGTTAGCGGGAGCCCCACAGATACGCAGTATTTT
>TRBV12-3/TRBV12-4|TRBJ1-6|many|15|TRBD1
CASTSARGHNSPLHF
TGTGCCAGCACCAGCGCCAGGGGGCATAATTCACCCCTCCACTTT
>TRBV5-3|TRBJ2-7|NA|15|NA
CASSEWSLTDCEQYF
TGTGCCAGCAGCGAATGGAGCCTCACAGACTGCGAGCAGTACTTC
>TRBV13|TRBJ2-7|many|16|TRBD1
CASSSSDREEVYEQYF
TGTGCCAGCAGCTCGTCTGACAGGGAAGAGGTCTACGAGCAGTACTTC
>TRBV5-3|TRBJ2-1|NA|14|TRBD1
CASSWGQGADEQFF
TGTGCCAGCAGCTGGGGACAGGGGGCTGACGAGCAGTTCTTC
>TRBV14|TRBJ1-4|many|15|NA
CASSQTGSGDEKLFF
TGTGCCAGCAGCCAAACAGGGTCCGGGGATGAAAAACTGTTTTTT
>TRBV4-3|TRBJ1-1|many|15|NA
CASSPSQGMNTEAFF
TGTGCCAGCAGCCCGTCCCAGGGGATGAACACTGAAGCTTTCTTT
>TRBV9|TRBJ2-7|few|14|TRBD1
CASSVAGGFDEQYF
TGTGCCAGCAGCGTCGCAGGGGGCTTCGACGAGCAGTACTTC
>TRBV27|TRBJ1-5|few|17|TRBD1
CASNEVPPDRAGQPQHF
TGTGCCAGCAACGAAGTCCCCCCAGACAGGGCAGGCCAGCCCCAGCATTTT
>TRBV6-2/TRBV6-3|TRBJ1-5|many|16|NA
CASRMDSQYSNQPQHF
TGTGCCAGCAGGATGGACAGCCAATATAGCAATCAGCCCCAGCATTTT
>TRBV19|TRBJ1-1|many|17|NA
CASSFHPQGPGYLEAFF
TGTGCCAGTAGTTTTCACCCACAGGGCCCTGGGTACCTTGAAGCTTTCTTT
>TRBV4-3|TRBJ2-1|many|17|NA
CASSQDPSGRSVHEQFF
TGCGCCAGCAGCCAAGATCCCAGCGGAAGGAGTGTTCATGAGCAGTTCTTC
>TRBV6-5|TRBJ2-7|many|14|NA
CASSYGRGTDEQYF
TGTGCCAGCAGTTACGGTCGGGGTACCGACGAGCAGTACTTC
>TRBV4-1|TRBJ1-1|many|14|NA
CASSLTTGNTEAFF
TGCGCCAGCAGCTTAACGACGGGGAACACTGAAGCTTTCTTT
>TRBV5-1|TRBJ2-3|NA|16|NA
CASNLFHGQYTDTQYF
TGCGCCAGCAATTTATTCCATGGACAGTACACAGATACGCAGTATTTT
>TRBV27|TRBJ2-2|few|13|NA
CASSRRNTGELFF
TGTGCCAGCAGCCGCCGTAACACCGGGGAGCTGTTTTTT
>TRBV5-1|TRBJ2-7|many|16|NA
CASSLDQGRSNYEQYF
TGCGCCAGCAGCTTGGACCAGGGACGTTCCAACTACGAGCAGTACTTC
>TRBV12-3/TRBV12-4|TRBJ1-1|many|12|TRBD1
CASSLTGQKAFF
TGTGCCAGCAGTTTAACGGGACAGAAAGCTTTCTTT
>TRBV28|TRBJ2-5|many|14|TRBD1
CASRQGGGLETQYF
TGTGCCAGCAGACAGGGGGGAGGCTTGGAGACCCAGTACTTC
>TRBV30|TRBJ1-2|many|13|NA
CAWSVTPTHGYTF
TGTGCCTGGAGTGTAACACCTACCCATGGCTACACCTTC
>TRBV9|TRBJ2-1|NA|16|NA
CASSVEYEGCLNEQFF
TGTGCCAGCAGCGTAGAATACGAGGGATGTTTGAATGAGCAGTTCTTC
>TRBV21-1|TRBJ1-2|NA|14|NA
CASSKAGGAYGYTF
TGTGCCAGCAGCAAAGCGGGGGGCGCTTATGGCTACACCTTC
>TRBV4-1|TRBJ2-3|few|17|TRBD2
CASSQGGLAGVKDTQYF
TGCGCCAGCAGCCAAGGGGGACTAGCGGGGGTTAAAGATACGCAGTATTTT
>TRBV27|TRBJ2-7|many|15|TRBD2
CASSFGGSPLYEQYF
TGTGCCAGCAGTTTTGGCGGGAGCCCCCTCTACGAGCAGTACTTC
>TRBV4-1|TRBJ1-1|NA|16|TRBD1
CASRDRGTTMGTEVFF
TGCGCCAGCCGAGACAGGGGGACCACGATGGGGACTGAAGTTTTCTTT
>TRBV6-2/TRBV6-3|TRBJ2-3|many|17|NA
CASSYAPGLTFTDTQYF
TGTGCCAGCAGTTACGCGCCGGGACTTACATTCACAGATACGCAGTATTTT
>TRBV12-3/TRBV12-4|TRBJ1-1|NA|14|TRBD1
CASSPRGFNTEAFF
TGTGCCAGCAGTCCCAGGGGGTTCAACACTGAAGCTTTCTTT